This TCR beta chain derives from a study of regulatory T cells in long-lasting Graves disease. Looking at the study overall: Graves' patients who were just diagnosed had used antithyroid drugs for under 3 months.

Trimming shortened V by 6 bases and J by 1 base, and 18 bases separated the two germline ends. CDR1 and CDR2 (germline): SNHLY, FYNNEI. This CDR3 is built from 16 residues. CDR3 regions were amplified by Arm-PCR using iRepertoire HTBI primers to build TCR beta libraries. Authors' analysis steps: Identified segments across samples numbered fewer than 80 TRBV and approximately 15 TRBJ. TCRdb used MiXCR to reprocess the multiplex PCR reads, holding one entry per CDR3 protein. In this record, the V and J calls reflect TCRdb's handling and not the investigators' own analysis. Of roughly 430,000 distinct CDR3 sequences listed, 16% were seen once; the top ten hold around 10%. Indicated time point: newly diagnosed GD, antithyroid drugs for less than 3 months. From RNA extracted from PBMCs, the TCR library was made. The authors diagnosed Graves' disease using American Thyroid Association guidelines. An endocrinology department in Xi'an, China, supplied the patients.

These data were likewise used in another study, on T cells in Graves' hyperthyroidism and ophthalmopathy.

The sample in question was peripheral blood mononuclear cells (PBMCs), obtained at new diagnosis, from a patient treated with antithyroid drugs. This chain connects TRBV2 to TRBJ1-1, with D possibly matching TRBD1 (5 bases). This TCR came from a woman aged 25 to 45 with Graves disease. The CDR3, as DNA: TGTGCCAGCAGGGAAACGTGGGAGAGGGGGAACACTGAAGCTTTCTTT. Translated, it gives CASRETWERGNTEAFF.